The T cell receptor beta chain described here comes from a study of type 1 and type 2 diabetes patients. Study background: Samples came from type 1 diabetic, type 2 diabetic or nondiabetic people, recruited in China. Whole-study results and caveats: Some HECs seen only in T1D might also appear in more T2D or control samples. A median of one highly-expanded CD4+ clone, covering under 5% of reads, occurred in type 2 diabetes.

The CDR3 length is 14 residues. Trimming left V 5 bases short and J 4 bases short, with 15 bases between. Germline values: CDR1 LGHNA, CDR2 YNFKEQ. PCR was run on genomic DNA. A primer set of 30 forward and 13 reverse primers amplified the CDR3. TCRdb itself ran the multiplex PCR reads through MiXCR, one entry per CDR3 protein. The sample records fewer than 300,000 distinct CDR3 sequences, 45% to 60% being singletons. This clonotype was recorded a few times. As yet, its antigen is unknown. Sequencing was done on a sample of peripheral blood mononuclear cells (PBMCs). The V gene is TRBV4-2, the J gene TRBJ2-7, with D perhaps matching TRBD1 (5 bases). The TCR was taken from a man aged 18 to 29 with type 2 diabetes. CDR3 in DNA: TGTGCCAGCAGCTTCGGTGGACAAGTGTACGAGCAGTACTTC. It translates to CASSFGGQVYEQYF.